A single sample is the source of the 19 T cell receptor beta chains below, sequenced in a study of naive and memory T cell subsets. Overall study findings and caveats: Especially in CD8 cells, naive repertoires contained a few larger clonotypes, possibly CD45RA-re-expressing memory cells.

Which antigens these TCRs recognize remains unknown. An equimolar mix of two oligonucleotides served as the beta constant-region primer for TRBC1 and TRBC2. Nested alpha and beta constant-region primers with the SP2 primer drove four PCR rounds on ligated cDNA. One entry per CDR3 protein results from TCRdb running MiXCR on the UMI-ligation and nested PCR reads. This table holds under 150,000 distinct CDR3 sequences, approximately 20% found once. What was sequenced was naive CD8+ T cells from blood. The receptors shown here come from a human donor in good health.

The chain recombines TRBV5-4 with TRBJ2-4, with D uncertain. This CDR3 spans 15 amino acids. Looked up from germline, CDR1 is SGHNT and CDR2 is YYREEE (reference sequence). Deletions cut 4 bases from V and 0 bases from J, with 11 bases between. As DNA, the CDR3 is TGTGCCAGCAGCCATTCGGAACTAGCCAAAAACATTCAGTACTTC. Amino acids: CASSHSELAKNIQYF.

This clonotype was picked up a small number of times. The rearrangement links TRBV4-3 to TRBJ2-3; TRBD2 is a possible D gene (6 bases). The V gene lost 0 bases and the J gene lost 6 bases, with 19 bases spanning the gap. CDR3 length equals 17 residues. Germline CDR1 and CDR2: LGHNA and YSLEER. The CDR3 region has the DNA TGCGCCAGCAGCCAAGACCTATTAGGCGGAGGGTTGGATACGCAGTATTTT. It specifies CASSQDLLGGGLDTQYF.

The chain couples TRBV20-1 to TRBJ2-1; D ambiguous. Trimming pared 5 bases from V and 6 bases from J, leaving 8 bases between. CDR1 and CDR2 from the germline V gene are DFQATT and SNEGSKA (reference sequence). CDR3 length equals 11 residues. CDR3 nucleotides: TGCAGTGCTTGGGTGGGCAATGAGCAGTTCTTC. This encodes CSAWVGNEQFF.

The V gene is TRBV6-5, the J gene TRBJ2-7, with 7 bases that match TRBD2. Per germline, CDR1 MNHEY and CDR2 SVGAGI. This CDR3 has 15 residues. V was clipped by 6 bases and J by 3 bases; unmatched bases: 11. CDR3 DNA sequence: TGTGCCAGCAGCGGCCTCGGGGCGGGAGTCTACGAGCAGTACTTC. Amino acid sequence: CASSGLGAGVYEQYF.

This clonotype was seen only a few times. This rearrangement joins TRBV28 to TRBJ2-1; possibly TRBD2 for D (6 bases). V shed 6 bases and J shed 7 bases, with 19 bases lying between them. The germline V gene has CDR1 MDHEN and CDR2 SYDVKM. The CDR3 loop spans 15 amino acids. CDR3 protein: CASRLRDSWGNEQFF. The CDR3 bases are TGTGCCAGCAGACTCCGGGACTCCTGGGGGAATGAGCAGTTCTTC.

This clonotype has more than one count but fewer than ten. The chain couples TRBV7-9 to TRBJ2-1, with D possibly TRBD2 on 5 matching bases. Looked up from germline, CDR1 is SEHNR and CDR2 is FQNEAQ (reference sequence). The CDR3 has 12 residues. V lost 5 bases and J lost 10, with 12 bases in between. The CDR3 here is CASSPVGGEQFF. The CDR3 nucleotides are TGTGCCAGCAGCCCGGTCGGAGGAGAGCAGTTCTTC.

This chain connects TRBV3-1 to TRBJ2-7, with D tentatively TRBD2 (6 bases). Trimming shortened V by 5 bases and J by 9 bases, and 11 bases separated the two germline ends. The germline CDR1 and CDR2 sequences are LGHDT and YNNKEL (reference sequence). This CDR3 has 11 amino acids. In DNA, the CDR3 is TGTGCCAGCAGCGAAGGCGGGGTGCAGTACTTC. Protein: CASSEGGVQYF.

The chain combines TRBV20-1 with TRBJ2-4, with D possibly matching TRBD2 (6 bases). V was cut by 0 bases and J by 5 bases, with 14 bases left in between. CDR1 and CDR2 (germline): DFQATT, SNEGSKA (reference sequence). The CDR3 contains 15 residues. CDR3 in DNA: TGCAGTGCTAGAGACGGGGGAGAGGCTGAAAACATTCAGTACTTC. This gives the protein CSARDGGEAENIQYF.

This chain joins TRBV30 and TRBJ1-5; D is perhaps TRBD1 (5 bases). Germline loops: CDR1 GTSNPN, CDR2 SVGIG (reference sequence). Trimming took off 5 bases at V and 0 bases at J, with 17 bases between the two ends. CDR3 length: 16 amino acids. CDR3 loop: CAWAPPAGDSNQPQHF. CDR3 bases: TGTGCCTGGGCCCCCCCTGCGGGGGATAGCAATCAGCCCCAGCATTTT.

The chain couples TRBV6-1 to TRBJ2-7; D remains unclear. This CDR3 has 14 residues. Trimming shortened V by 2 bases and J by 0 bases, and 8 bases separated the two germline ends. In germline, CDR1 is MNHNS, CDR2 SASEGT. The CDR3 bases are TGTGCCAGCAGTGAAAACGGCGACTCCTACGAGCAGTACTTC. Protein product: CASSENGDSYEQYF.

A few counts support this clonotype. The chain couples TRBV28 to TRBJ1-1; D is perhaps TRBD1 (5 bases). CDR3 length: 15 residues. The V end was cut by 3 bases, the J end by 4 bases, with 15 bases between. Germline loops: CDR1 MDHEN, CDR2 SYDVKM. Here the CDR3 DNA reads TGTGCCAGCAGTTTTGTGGGTATAGGGACCACTGAAGCTTTCTTT. Protein: CASSFVGIGTTEAFF. The whole variable domain, remainder taken from reference TRBV28 and TRBJ1-1, is DVKVTQSSRYLVKRTGEKVFLECVQDMDHENMFWYRQDPGLGLRLIYFSYDVKMKEKGDIPEGYSVSREKKERFSLILESASTNQTSMYLCASSFVGIGTTEAFFGQGTRLTVV.

The table lists this clonotype with a few counts. This chain joins TRBV12-3 or TRBV12-4 and TRBJ2-1; D call uncertain. The CDR3 covers 11 residues. The germline V and J ends were trimmed by 2 bases and 13 bases, with 9 bases remaining between them. The CDR3 here is CASSLKHPQFF. CDR3 bases: TGTGCCAGCAGTTTAAAACACCCTCAGTTCTTC.

The gene calls are TRBV27 and TRBJ2-7; weak D call: TRBD2 (6 bases). Per the germline V gene, CDR1 is MNHEY and CDR2 is SMNVEV (reference sequence). V lost 2 bases and J lost 3, with 11 bases in between. The CDR3 covers 14 residues. The DNA for the CDR3 is TGTGCCAGCAGTTTAGACGGGAGCTTCTACGAGCAGTACTTC. Translating it yields CASSLDGSFYEQYF.

This clonotype was counted between two and nine times. The V call is TRBV2, the J call TRBJ1-4; 9 positions match TRBD1. Germline V gene lookup returns CDR1 SNHLY and CDR2 FYNNEI. Trimming removed 8 bases from V and 11 bases from J; junction bases left unmatched: 6. The CDR3 is made up of 12 amino acids. The CDR3 coding sequence is TGTGCCAGCGTTGGGACAGGGAGGAAACTGTTTTTT. Residues: CASVGTGRKLFF. Full variable domain (rest looked up from reference TRBV2 and TRBJ1-4): EPEVTQTPSHQVTQMGQEVILRCVPISNHLYFYWYRQILGQKVEFLVSFYNNEISEKSEIFDDQFSVERPDGSNFTLKIRSTKLEDSAMYFCASVGTGRKLFFGSGTQLSVL.

This rearrangement joins TRBV28 to TRBJ2-7; possibly TRBD1 for D (5 bases). The CDR3 is 14 amino acids. Germline CDR1 reads MDHEN; CDR2 reads SYDVKM. V lost 7 bases and J lost 2, with 15 bases in between. In nucleotides, the CDR3 is TGTGCCAGCACCATTACGACAGAGGCCTACGAGCAGTACTTC. Encoded protein: CASTITTEAYEQYF.

This clonotype turned up a few times. This chain connects TRBV10-3 to TRBJ2-4; D ambiguous. Germline values: CDR1 ENHRY, CDR2 SYGVKD. The CDR3 loop spans 13 amino acids. Trimming removed 6 bases at V and 9 bases at J, with 15 bases between. This chain's CDR3 is CAISSDSVGIQYF. DNA for the CDR3: TGTGCCATCAGCTCCGACTCGGTTGGCATTCAGTACTTC.

The rearrangement links TRBV12-3 or TRBV12-4 to TRBJ1-1, with a possible D match to TRBD1 (6 bases). The CDR3 length is 13 residues. V was cut by 8 bases and J by 1 base, with 11 bases left in between. Written as DNA, the CDR3 is TGTGCCAGCTGGGGGGCGGAGAACACTGAAGCTTTCTTT. This translates into CASWGAENTEAFF.

The chain couples TRBV27 to TRBJ2-5, with a weak D call TRBD2 (5 bases). The CDR3 covers 14 residues. V was pared by 0 bases and J by 3 bases, with 8 bases between. Germline V gene lookup returns CDR1 MNHEY and CDR2 SMNVEV (reference sequence). The CDR3, as DNA: TGTGCCAGCAGTTTATCGTCCGGGGAAGAGACCCAGTACTTC. Amino acids: CASSLSSGEETQYF.

This clonotype turned up a few times. V usage is TRBV25-1 and J usage is TRBJ2-2; 8 positions match TRBD1. Germline lookup yields CDR1 MGHDK and CDR2 SYGVNS. Germline trimming cut 6 bases from V and 6 bases from J; bases unmatched to any gene: 3. The CDR3 totals 13 residues. The CDR3 loop reads CASSLTGAGELFF. The CDR3 DNA follows: TGTGCCAGCAGCTTGACAGGGGCCGGGGAGCTGTTTTTT.